This TCR beta chain is drawn from a study of T cells in Graves' hyperthyroidism and ophthalmopathy. Broader study findings: Blood also showed most of the thyroid clonotypes that were expanded above 0.001. Ophthalmopathy and stable hyperthyroidism were told apart by a 13 V-J model.

RNA transcripts were the template for amplifying TCR beta CDR3 regions. First-round RT-PCR targeting the TCR CDR3 was performed with the HTBI primer set. TCRdb re-called the multiplex PCR reads with MiXCR, one entry per CDR3 protein. The sample holds 450,000 to 650,000 distinct CDR3 sequences; less than 25% are singletons and the top ten take less than 30%. A word on this clonotype: Its antigen is as yet unknown. Just one base apart from a much larger clone, this may be a read error.

Trimming shortened V by 10 bases and J by 2 bases, and 21 bases separated the two germline ends. Germline-derived CDR1 and CDR2 are MDHEN and SYDVKM. The CDR3 has 15 amino acids. Patients aged 18 to 65 had newly diagnosed hyperthyroidism of under 2 months' duration. Diagnosing involved the use of clinical symptoms, serum thyroxine and TRAb, thyroid ultrasound and orbital computed tomography. The clonotype comes from a young man with Graves' hyperthyroidism. Material: blood. The J gene is TRBJ2-7, the V gene TRBV28; D is possibly TRBD1 (6 bases). The DNA for the CDR3 is TGTGCCACGTCCCTCCCAGGGGATCCCGCCTACGAGCAGTACTTC. This gives the protein CATSLPGDPAYEQYF.